One and the same sample provided the 9 T cell receptor beta chains below, sequenced in a study of cytomegalovirus exposure and HLA in healthy donors (dated by TCRdb to 2015 to 2018). The library relied on the immunoSEQ multiplex PCR assay. A mixture of 60 forward primers for TCR Vbeta segments and 13 reverse primers for TCR Jbeta segments was used in the multiplex PCR. The clones in this table, taken by TCRdb from immuneACCESS, are in-frame only. Not every clone is retained; where verified, under half of the shortfall comes from an unresolved V gene, and the cause of the rest is unknown. This sample is represented by around 100,000 clones; 50% to 75% of them were singletons. The ten top clones hold about 3.8% of the sample. Input material: PBMCs. The origin of the receptors is a man aged 25 to 45 in good health and CMV-seronegative.

In DNA, the CDR3 is TGTGCCAGCAGGGACAGGGAGGTCAACGAGCAGTACTTC. Protein product: CASRDREVNEQYF. The V and J genes are TRBV27 and TRBJ2-7; TRBD1 aligns across 8 bases. J lost 5 bases, V lost 6 bases, and 6 bases had no gene match. This CDR3 is built from 13 residues. CDR1 MNHEY and CDR2 SMNVEV come from the germline V gene (reference sequence).

This rearrangement joins TRBV19 to TRBJ2-7; tentatively, D is TRBD2 (5 bases). Trimming removed 9 bases at V and 2 bases at J, with 14 bases between. The CDR3 is 13 residues long. Germline CDR1 is LNHDA and CDR2 is SQIVND (reference sequence). CDR3 sequence reads: CASGKGPTYEQYF. In DNA form, the CDR3 reads TGTGCCAGCGGGAAGGGCCCCACCTACGAGCAGTACTTC.

This clone has a single count. This rearrangement joins TRBV28 to TRBJ1-5; the D gene is possibly TRBD1 (6 bases). Trimming left V 2 bases short and J 7 bases short, with 12 bases between. Germline V gives CDR1 MDHEN, CDR2 SYDVKM. The CDR3 covers 14 residues. The CDR3 DNA reads TGTGCCAGCAGTTTAGGGGGCGTCATGCAGCCCCAGCATTTT. As protein: CASSLGGVMQPQHF.

CDR3 coding DNA: TGTGCCAGCAGCCGGGGACAGGAAAACTATGGCTACACCTTC. It encodes CASSRGQENYGYTF. The chain uses TRBV14 and TRBJ1-2, with TRBD1 identical over 8 bases. The length of the CDR3 is 14 residues. The V gene end was trimmed by 4 bases and the J gene end by 2 bases; junction bases not matched to a gene: 3. Germline loops: CDR1 SGHDN, CDR2 FVKESK.

V and J are TRBV12-2 and TRBJ1-5. TRBV12-2 is flagged as a pseudogene. The CDR3 extends over 13 amino acids. CDR3 sequence: CASRLGDGGPQHF. The CDR3 DNA reads as TGTGCAAGTCGCCTAGGTGACGGGGGGCCCCAGCATTTT.

This chain uses TRBV11-2 with TRBJ2-6; 10 positions agree with TRBD1. This CDR3 contains 18 residues. Unmatched junction bases numbered 6, after V lost 1 base and J lost 3 bases. The germline CDR1 and CDR2 sequences are SGHAT and FQNNGV. CDR3 DNA: TGTGCCAGCAGCTTAGGGACAGGGGGGGTCGGTGGGGCCAACGTCCTGACTTTC. It yields the protein CASSLGTGGVGGANVLTF.

V gene TRBV9 combines with J gene TRBJ2-3; 16 nucleotides agree with TRBD2. J lost 2 bases, V lost 0 bases, and 6 bases had no gene match. The length of the CDR3 is 19 residues. Germline values: CDR1 SGDLS, CDR2 YYNGEE. The CDR3 protein is CASSVAGGTSGRATDTQYF. The CDR3 DNA reads as TGTGCCAGCAGCGTAGCGGGTGGGACTAGCGGGAGGGCCACAGATACGCAGTATTTT. The full variable domain, completed using reference TRBV9 and TRBJ2-3, is DSGVTQTPKHLITATGQRVTLRCSPRSGDLSVYWYQQSLDQGLQFLIQYYNGEERAKGNILERFSAQQFPDLHSELNLSSLELGDSALYFCASSVAGGTSGRATDTQYFGPGTRLTVL.

This clone was detected only a few times. CDR3 sequence reads: CASSETGGGQPQHF. The CDR3 nucleotides read TGTGCCAGCAGTGAAACGGGCGGGGGGCAGCCCCAGCATTTT. This chain uses TRBV6-5 with TRBJ1-5; possibly TRBD1 for D (5 bases). The germline V gene encodes CDR1 MNHEY and CDR2 SVGAGI. The CDR3 contains 14 residues. V lost 5 bases and J 7 bases, leaving 15 bases between the germline ends.

This chain links TRBV15 with TRBJ2-1; TRBD1 aligns across 7 bases. Trimming at V came to 2 bases and at J to 15 bases, leaving 7 bases not matched to a gene. This CDR3 comprises 12 residues. Germline lookup yields CDR1 LNHNV and CDR2 YYDKDF (reference sequence). The CDR3 coding sequence is TGTGCCACCAGCAGACTTGGGACAGCATGGTTCTTC. Translating gives CATSRLGTAWFF.